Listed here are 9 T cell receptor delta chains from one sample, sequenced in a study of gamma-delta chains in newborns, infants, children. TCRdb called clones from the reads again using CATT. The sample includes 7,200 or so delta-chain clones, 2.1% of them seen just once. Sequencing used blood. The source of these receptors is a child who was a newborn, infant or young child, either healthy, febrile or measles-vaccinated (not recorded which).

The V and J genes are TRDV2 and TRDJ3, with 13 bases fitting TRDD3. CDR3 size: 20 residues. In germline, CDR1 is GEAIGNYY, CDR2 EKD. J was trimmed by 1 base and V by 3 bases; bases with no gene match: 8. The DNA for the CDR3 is TGTGCCTGTGACCCTAGTACTGGGGGATACGCATCCTGGGACACCCGACAGATGTTTTTC. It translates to CACDPSTGGYASWDTRQMFF.

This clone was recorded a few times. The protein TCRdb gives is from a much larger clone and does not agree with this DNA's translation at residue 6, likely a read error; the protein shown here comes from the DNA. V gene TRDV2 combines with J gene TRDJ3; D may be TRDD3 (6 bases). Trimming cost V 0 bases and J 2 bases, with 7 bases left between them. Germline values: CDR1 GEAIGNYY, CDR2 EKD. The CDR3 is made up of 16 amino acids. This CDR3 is CACDTRGTWDTRQMFF. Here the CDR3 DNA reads TGTGCCTGTGACACCCGGGGGACCTGGGACACCCGACAGATGTTTTTC.

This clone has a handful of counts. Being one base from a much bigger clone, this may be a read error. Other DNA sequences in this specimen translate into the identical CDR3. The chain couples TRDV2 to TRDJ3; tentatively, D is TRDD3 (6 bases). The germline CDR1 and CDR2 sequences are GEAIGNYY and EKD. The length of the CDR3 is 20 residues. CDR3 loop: CACDSVGGGTSSWDTRQMFF. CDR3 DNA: TGCGCCTGTGACAGTGTTGGTGGGGGTACTAGCTCCTGGGACACCCGACAGATGTTTTTC.

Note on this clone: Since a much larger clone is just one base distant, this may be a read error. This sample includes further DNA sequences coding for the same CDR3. CDR3 sequence reads: CACDTGRRTGGFSSWDTRQMFF. The CDR3 DNA is TGTGCCTGCGACACCGGGCGGCGTACTGGGGGATTTAGCTCCTGGGACACCCGACAGATGTTTTTC. The J gene is TRDJ3, the V gene TRDV2; 10 bases line up with TRDD3. The CDR3 is 22 residues long. Per the germline V gene, CDR1 is GEAIGNYY and CDR2 is EKD.

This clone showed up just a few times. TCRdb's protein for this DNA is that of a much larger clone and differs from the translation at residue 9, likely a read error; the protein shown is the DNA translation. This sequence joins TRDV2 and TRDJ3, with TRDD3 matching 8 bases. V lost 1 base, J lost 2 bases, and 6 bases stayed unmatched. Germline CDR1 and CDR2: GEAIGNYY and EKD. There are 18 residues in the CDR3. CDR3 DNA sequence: TGTGCCTGTGACACTATTGGGGGATCGACCTGGGACACCCGACAGATGTTTTTC. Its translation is CACDTIGGSTWDTRQMFF.

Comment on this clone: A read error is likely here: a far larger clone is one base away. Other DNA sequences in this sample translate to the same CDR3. CDR3 nucleotides: TGTGCAGCAAGCGAGGGGCGTGGGTCGTACTGGGGGTACACCGATAAACTCATCTTC. It encodes CAASEGRGSYWGYTDKLIF. The chain carries TRAV29/DV5 and TRDJ1; TRDD3 matches 8 bases. Germline values: CDR1 NSMFDY, CDR2 ISSIKDK. The CDR3 is 19 residues long. Full variable domain (missing parts from reference TRAV29/DV5 and TRDJ1): DQQVKQNSPSLSVQEGRISILNCDYTNSMFDYFLWYKKYPAEGPTFLISISSIKDKNEDGRFTVFLNKSAKHLSLHIVPSQPGDSAVYFCAASEGRGSYWGYTDKLIFGKGTRVTVEP.

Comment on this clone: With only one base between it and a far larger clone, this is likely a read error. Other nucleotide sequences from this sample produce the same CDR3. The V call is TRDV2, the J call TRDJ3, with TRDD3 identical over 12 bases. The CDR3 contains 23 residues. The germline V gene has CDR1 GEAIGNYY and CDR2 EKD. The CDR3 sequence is CACDTVLGDTTPSSSWDTRQMFF. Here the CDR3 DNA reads TGTGCCTGTGACACTGTACTGGGGGATACTACCCCTTCGAGCTCCTGGGATACCCGACAGATGTTTTTC.

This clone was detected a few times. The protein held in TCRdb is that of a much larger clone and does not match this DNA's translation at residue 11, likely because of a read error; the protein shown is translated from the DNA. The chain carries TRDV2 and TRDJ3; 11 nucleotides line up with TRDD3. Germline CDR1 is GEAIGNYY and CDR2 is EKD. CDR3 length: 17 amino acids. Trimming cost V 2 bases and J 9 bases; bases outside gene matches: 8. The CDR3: CACDSWGIPLGTRQMFF. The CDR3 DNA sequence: TGTGCCTGTGACAGCTGGGGGATACCGTTGGGCACCCGACAGATGTTTTTC.

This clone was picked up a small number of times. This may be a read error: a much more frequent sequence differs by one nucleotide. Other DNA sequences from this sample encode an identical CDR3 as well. CDR3 in DNA: TGTGCCTGTGACAATACTGGGGGATACAGCTCCTGGGACACCCGGCAGATGTTTTTC. Its translation: CACDNTGGYSSWDTRQMFF. V usage is TRDV2 and J usage is TRDJ3; 12 bases are shared with TRDD3. The CDR3 totals 19 residues. Germline CDR1 and CDR2: GEAIGNYY and EKD.